This T cell receptor beta chain was sequenced in a study of CD8+ T cells in alopecia areata. Study results and limitations: Greater clonality was observed in lesional scalp samples, especially alopecia totalis/universalis, versus normal scalp. Sharing of TCRs across patients appeared less clear than in mice, possibly for HLA-related reasons. Normal skin's resident alphabeta T cells are sequenced alongside lesional scalp T cells.

In this sample, this clone turned up many times. The target antigen is unknown. Gene names and germline refer to mouse. The CDR3 goes on 4 residues after the read ends, and that part is filled in from the germline J gene. Markers including CD4, CD8alpha, NKG2D and NKG2ACE guided sorting of pooled cutaneous lymph node cells. J gave up 0 bases and V 6 bases, and 0 bases lay outside the gene matches. Germline CDR1 reads NNHDY; CDR2 reads SYVADS. CDR3 length: 13 amino acids. Sequencing used cDNA as its template, made by extracting RNA and reverse transcribing it. Clones were sequenced by immunoSEQ multiplex PCR, and TCRdb holds only the in-frame ones, with some missing. The data show about 6,000 clones, with none appearing a single time.

The chain employs TRBV13-3 and TRBJ2-1; 7 positions match TRBD2. The source is a C3H/HeJ mouse with alopecia areata. The MHC haplotype recorded for the strain is H2-k. Sequencing input: CD8+ T cells sorted from a lymph node. The CDR3 spells CASNWGNYAEQFF. CDR3 bases read: TGTGCCAGCAACTGGGGTAACTATGCT.